These 28 T cell receptor beta chains were all obtained from the same sample, sequenced in a study of T-cell reconstitution after alpha-beta-depleted transplantation in children. A TCRbeta library incorporating unique molecular identifiers was prepared. TCRdb itself ran the PCR reads through MiXCR, one entry per CDR3 protein. Among a few hundred thousand distinct CDR3 sequences, 11% were seen once, and the ten largest hold about 25%. The source material was peripheral blood, sampled 180 days after TCRalphabeta/CD19-depleted stem cell transplant. These TCRs come from a male patient aged 2 to 10 who had a stem cell transplant for chronic granulomatous disease, so the T cells may come from the graft donor.

This clonotype was picked up many times. V and J are TRBV20-1 and TRBJ2-7; D might be TRBD1 (6 bases). This CDR3 is 14 amino acids long. The germline CDR1 and CDR2 sequences are DFQATT and SNEGSKA (reference sequence). V gave up 1 base and J gave up 6 bases, with 16 bases separating them. The CDR3 sequence is CSARGTGPIGEQYF. As DNA, the CDR3 is TGCAGTGCTAGAGGAACAGGGCCTATTGGCGAGCAGTACTTC.

This clonotype has only a few counts. The genes are TRBV28 and TRBJ2-1, with TRBD2 matching over 13 bases. Germline assignment: CDR1 MDHEN and CDR2 SYDVKM. This CDR3 comprises 15 residues. J lost 4 bases, V lost 7 bases, and 4 bases had no gene match. CDR3 in DNA: TGTGCCAGCACCCTGGGACTAGCGGGGTACAATGAGCAGTTCTTC. This codes for CASTLGLAGYNEQFF.

This clonotype was seen ten or more times. The rearrangement joins TRBV7-3 to TRBJ2-3; no firm D call. The CDR3 spans 13 residues. Germline V gene sequence: CDR1 SGHTA, CDR2 FQGTGA. V gave up 5 bases and J gave up 7 bases, with 13 bases separating them. The DNA for the CDR3 is TGTGCCAGCAGCCAGAGTCGTGGACATACGCAGTATTTT. Amino acid sequence: CASSQSRGHTQYF.

This clonotype was counted at least ten times. The J gene is TRBJ2-7, the V gene TRBV5-1, with D uncertain. Germline V lookup: CDR1 SGHRS, CDR2 YFSETQ. The CDR3 loop spans 14 amino acids. V lost 5 bases and J lost 3, with 15 bases in between. This CDR3 reads CASSVKGTDYEQYF. The CDR3 DNA follows: TGCGCCAGCAGTGTAAAGGGTACCGACTACGAGCAGTACTTC.

This clonotype occurred many times. The chain links TRBV20-1 to TRBJ2-7; 9 nucleotides align to TRBD2. This CDR3 contains 13 residues. Germline trimming cut 5 bases from V and 6 bases from J; bases unmatched to any gene: 8. The germline V gene encodes CDR1 DFQATT and CDR2 SNEGSKA (reference sequence). The CDR3 spells CSALAGFNLEQYF. CDR3 nucleotide sequence: TGCAGTGCTCTAGCGGGATTTAATCTCGAGCAGTACTTC.

As for this clonotype: A much larger clone differs by one base, so this may be a read error. This chain connects TRBV3-1 to TRBJ2-7; D is unresolved. The CDR3 extends over 14 amino acids. Between the trimmed V and J ends, which lost 3 bases and 5 bases, there was a span of 14 bases. Germline V gives CDR1 LGHDT, CDR2 YNNKEL (reference sequence). The CDR3 reads CASSQPGTYHEQYF. CDR3 coding DNA: TGTGCCAGCAGCCAGCCTGGAACCTACCACGAGCAGTACTTC.

The chain has TRBV18 and TRBJ2-7; D is perhaps TRBD2 (6 bases). The CDR3 contains 14 residues. The V gene's germline CDR1 is KGHSH and CDR2 LQKENI. V dropped 3 bases and J dropped 1 base, with 10 bases sitting between them. The CDR3 spells CASSPGGTSYEQYF. CDR3 DNA sequence: TGTGCCAGCTCACCCGGGGGAACTTCCTACGAGCAGTACTTC.

This clonotype was seen many times. The V and J genes are TRBV29-1 and TRBJ2-3; 8 bases line up with TRBD1. Germline V gene sequence: CDR1 SQVTM, CDR2 ANQGSEA. This CDR3 is 14 amino acids long. The V gene end was trimmed by 6 bases and the J gene end by 4 bases; junction bases not matched to a gene: 9. CDR3 nucleotide sequence: TGCAGCGTCATGACAGGGGCCGATGCAGATACGCAGTATTTT. This sequence encodes CSVMTGADADTQYF.

The genes are TRBV5-4 and TRBJ2-1; no definite D call. V shed 7 bases and J shed 3 bases, with 2 bases lying between them. The CDR3 is made up of 10 amino acids. Germline V gives CDR1 SGHNT, CDR2 YYREEE (reference sequence). CDR3 bases: TGTGCCAGCGGCTACAATGAGCAGTTCTTC. Protein sequence: CASGYNEQFF.

As concerns this clonotype: This likely reflects a read error, since a far larger clone is one base away. The chain carries TRBV5-1 and TRBJ2-7; D remains ambiguous. The CDR3 length is 12 residues. Germline CDR1 reads SGHRS; CDR2 reads YFSETQ. The CDR3 spells CTSSFNSYEQYF. The CDR3 DNA follows: TGCACCAGCAGCTTCAACAGTTACGAGCAGTACTTC.

The sample holds many counts of this clonotype. This chain connects TRBV15 to TRBJ2-6; D remains ambiguous. Germline-derived CDR1 and CDR2 are LNHNV and YYDKDF (reference sequence). The CDR3 totals 15 residues. V was pared by 2 bases and J by 0 bases, with 5 bases between. Here the CDR3 reads CATSRNPSGANVLTF. The DNA of the CDR3 is TGTGCCACCAGCAGAAATCCCTCTGGGGCCAACGTCCTGACTTTC.

This clonotype was counted between two and nine times. V gene TRBV7-9 combines with J gene TRBJ1-2; no clear D gene. This CDR3 comprises 14 residues. V lost 3 bases, J lost 3 bases, and 11 bases lay in between. Germline V gives CDR1 SEHNR, CDR2 FQNEAQ (reference sequence). The CDR3 DNA reads TGTGCCAGCAGCTTCTTTCTTGCAGACTATGGCTACACCTTC. Encoded protein: CASSFFLADYGYTF.

As regards this clonotype: A read error may explain this, as a much larger clone is one base away. The rearrangement uses TRBV5-1 and TRBJ2-3; D is undetermined. Germline values: CDR1 SGHRS, CDR2 YFSETQ. V was pared by 0 bases and J by 7 bases, with 6 bases between. The CDR3 extends over 12 amino acids. The CDR3 nucleotides are TGCGCCAGCAGCTTGGTTTATCATACGCAGTATTTT. Its protein is CASSLVYHTQYF.

This clonotype was found many times. This sequence joins TRBV7-9 and TRBJ2-5, with 9 bases matching TRBD2. The CDR3 loop spans 16 amino acids. Losses at the gene ends were 5 bases for V and 5 bases for J; bases not matched to a gene: 12. Germline loops: CDR1 SEHNR, CDR2 FQNEAQ (reference sequence). CDR3 bases: TGTGCCAGCAGCCGCGAGGTGGCTAGCGGGATTGAGACCCAGTACTTC. The encoded protein is CASSREVASGIETQYF. The full variable domain, in which reference TRBV7-9 and TRBJ2-5 provide the parts outside the CDR3, is DTGVSQNPRHKITKRGQNVTFRCDPISEHNRLYWYRQTLGQGPEFLTYFQNEAQLEKSRLLSDRFSAERPKGSFSTLEIQRTEQGDSAMYLCASSREVASGIETQYFGPGTRLLVL.

This clonotype has just one count. A much larger clone differs from this one at a single base, so this may be a read error. The chain is built from TRBV5-1 and TRBJ2-3, with 8 bases lining up with TRBD2. Germline CDR1 reads SGHRS; CDR2 reads YFSETQ. The CDR3 runs 16 residues. The CDR3 sequence: CASSLGLAGNADTRYF. The CDR3 DNA follows: TGCGCCAGCAGCTTGGGGTTAGCGGGAAACGCAGATACGCGGTATTTT.

This clonotype showed up just a few times. The rearrangement uses TRBV7-9 and TRBJ2-2, with a weak D call TRBD1 (6 bases). The CDR3 has 17 amino acids. Trimming removed 4 bases at V and 5 bases at J, with 20 bases between. CDR1 is SEHNR, CDR2 FQNEAQ, per germline (reference sequence). Here the CDR3 DNA reads TGTGCCAGCAGCTCCGAACGGACGGAACAGGGTACCGGGGAGCTGTTTTTT. Translation gives CASSSERTEQGTGELFF. Filled out from reference TRBV7-9 and TRBJ2-2, the complete variable domain reads DTGVSQNPRHKITKRGQNVTFRCDPISEHNRLYWYRQTLGQGPEFLTYFQNEAQLEKSRLLSDRFSAERPKGSFSTLEIQRTEQGDSAMYLCASSSERTEQGTGELFFGEGSRLTVL.

Regarding this clonotype: This may be a read error, as it is one base from a much larger clone. This rearrangement joins TRBV5-1 to TRBJ2-5, with a tentative D call TRBD1 (6 bases). This CDR3 comprises 14 residues. Trimming cost V 0 bases and J 1 base, with 7 bases left between them. From germline, CDR1 is SGHRS and CDR2 YFSETQ. CDR3 in amino acids: CASSLGTAQETQYF. CDR3 coding DNA: TGCGCCAGCAGCTTGGGGACAGCCCAAGAGACCCAGTACTTC.

V and J are TRBV27 and TRBJ2-7; D is unresolved. The V end lost 5 bases, the J end lost 0 bases, and 14 bases lay between the germline ends. CDR3 size: 15 residues. CDR1 MNHEY and CDR2 SMNVEV come from the germline V gene (reference sequence). CDR3 region: CASSPGPLSSYEQYF. The DNA for the CDR3 is TGTGCCAGCAGTCCTGGACCTCTGAGCTCCTACGAGCAGTACTTC.

With regard to this clonotype: This may arise from a read error, as a much more abundant clone is one base away. This chain uses TRBV6-1 with TRBJ1-5; the match to TRBD1 covers 7 bases. The CDR3 consists of 16 residues. The germline V gene encodes CDR1 MNHNS and CDR2 SASEGT. As DNA, the CDR3 is TGTGCCAGGAGTGAATTTTTAGGGGGCGCAGGTCAGCCCCAGCATTTT. Translation: CARSEFLGGAGQPQHF.

As for this clonotype: This may be a read error, as it is one base from a much larger clone. The rearrangement joins TRBV6-2 or TRBV6-3 to TRBJ1-4; a possible D gene is TRBD1 (5 bases). In germline, CDR1 is MNHEY, CDR2 SVGEGT. The CDR3 runs 13 residues. CDR3 nucleotides: TGTGCCAGCAAGAACAGGTCTGGAGAAAAACTGCTTTTT. Translating gives CASKNRSGEKLLF.

In this sample, this clonotype turned up many times. This chain uses TRBV4-1 with TRBJ2-3; D perhaps matches TRBD1 (5 bases). The CDR3 loop spans 17 amino acids. The germline V gene has CDR1 MGHRA and CDR2 YSYEKL. Trimming left V 1 base short and J 0 bases short, with 14 bases between. CDR3 DNA sequence: TGCGCCAGCAGCCAAGGTCCCCAGGGATTCAGCACAGATACGCAGTATTTT. Translating gives CASSQGPQGFSTDTQYF.

Ten or more counts support this clonotype. The chain has TRBV5-1 and TRBJ2-2, with TRBD1 identical over 8 bases. From germline, CDR1 is SGHRS and CDR2 YFSETQ. This CDR3 has 16 amino acids. V shed 2 bases and J 1 base; nucleotides not matched to a gene: 4. The CDR3 bases are TGCGCCAGCAGCTTCACCGGGACAGGGAACACCGGGGAGCTGTTTTTT. Protein sequence: CASSFTGTGNTGELFF.

This clonotype was found many times. CDR3 nucleotide sequence: TGCGCCAGCAGCTCGAATACAGGGACTATTGAGCAGTACTTC. Amino acid sequence: CASSSNTGTIEQYF. V is TRBV5-1 and J is TRBJ2-7; D may be TRBD2 (7 bases). Deletions cut 3 bases from V and 7 bases from J, with 17 bases between. CDR3 length: 14 residues. CDR1 and CDR2 from the germline V gene are SGHRS and YFSETQ.

A few counts support this clonotype. Here the CDR3 reads CASSQEAPGQGYNEQFF. The CDR3 bases are TGTGCCAGCAGCCAAGAAGCCCCGGGACAGGGGTACAATGAGCAGTTCTTC. This sequence joins TRBV3-1 and TRBJ2-1, with 10 nucleotides matching TRBD1. V dropped 0 bases and J dropped 4; count of bases not matched to a gene: 6. In germline, CDR1 is LGHDT, CDR2 YNNKEL (reference sequence). This CDR3 spans 17 amino acids.

This clonotype has at least ten counts. V and J are TRBV20-1 and TRBJ2-7; D might be TRBD2 (5 bases). The CDR3 sequence is 10 residues long. Germline V gene sequence: CDR1 DFQATT, CDR2 SNEGSKA (reference sequence). Trimming left V 8 bases short and J 4 bases short, with 9 bases between. In nucleotides, the CDR3 is TGCAGTCCGGGAACATACGAGCAGTACTTC. Translated: CSPGTYEQYF.

The chain joins TRBV15 to TRBJ2-7, with D uncertain. The V gene lost 3 bases and the J gene lost 3 bases, with 18 bases spanning the gap. CDR3 length: 16 residues. Per germline, CDR1 LNHNV and CDR2 YYDKDF (reference sequence). CDR3 loop: CATSRVNSFGHYEQYF. The CDR3 DNA reads TGTGCCACCAGCAGGGTTAACAGCTTCGGGCACTACGAGCAGTACTTC.

There are many counts of this clonotype. The chain recombines TRBV6-5 with TRBJ2-3; 7 nucleotides match TRBD2. With V trimmed by 0 bases and J by 4 bases, 10 bases remained unmatched. The length of the CDR3 is 17 residues. Germline V gene sequence: CDR1 MNHEY, CDR2 SVGAGI. CDR3 in amino acids: CASSYSSRLAASDTQYF. CDR3 DNA sequence: TGTGCCAGCAGTTACTCTAGTCGGCTAGCGGCCTCAGATACGCAGTATTTT.

There are many counts of this clonotype. The chain employs TRBV7-2 and TRBJ2-3; D uncertain. Germline V gene lookup returns CDR1 SGHTA and CDR2 FQGNSA. The V gene lost 1 base and the J gene lost 1 base, with 9 bases spanning the gap. The CDR3 consists of 15 residues. The DNA of the CDR3 is TGTGCCAGCAGCTTAGTGCCGTACGGCACAGATACGCAGTATTTT. Encoded protein: CASSLVPYGTDTQYF.